The clone carrying this T cell receptor beta chain has just one count. The CDR3 totals 16 residues. The J segment lost 7 bases and the V segment lost 4 bases, leaving 10 bases of the junction unmatched. Germline V gene lookup returns CDR1 MGHRA and CDR2 YSYEKL. The record originates from a study of T cell changes during pregnancy in multiple sclerosis. Only in-frame clones appear in the TCRdb table, and some are missing; sequencing was by immunoSEQ multiplex PCR. The sample carries more than 80,000 clones, roughly 92% recorded once. The chain joins TRBV4-1 to TRBJ2-1; 10 positions match TRBD2. Sequenced here: peripheral blood, sampled after pregnancy. This TCR was sampled from a female donor with multiple sclerosis, enrolled in a pregnancy study. In DNA, the CDR3 is TGCGCCAGCAGCCCCGAGGGAGCGGGGGGGCCGAATGAGCAGTTCTTC. The encoded protein is CASSPEGAGGPNEQFF.